The clone carrying this TCR beta chain was picked up a small number of times. Its matching antigen is unknown. This sample was included in a study of blood T cells in healthy people across ages. Study-level findings and limits: Per-million-T-cell TCR beta diversity fell roughly linearly with age. Whereas aged donors had fewer naive CD4+ cells, long-lived donors had more of them and higher diversity.

Each sample had at least 6 million PBMCs isolated. From germline, CDR1 is MGHRA and CDR2 YSYEKL. This CDR3 spans 14 amino acids. Trimming shortened V by 0 bases and J by 7 bases, and 13 bases separated the two germline ends. With a J-beta primer mix and a sample-barcoded 5' primer, a second PCR ran 7 to 11 cycles. Each cDNA molecule was tagged by a template-switch adaptor with 12 random nucleotides. TCRdb re-called the 5' RACE reads with MiXCR, one entry per CDR3 protein. In the table there are about a million distinct CDR3 sequences, about 48% of which are singletons. Sequencing used blood. This TCR came from a man aged 25 to 40 in good health. This chain links TRBV4-1 with TRBJ2-7; D possibly corresponds to TRBD2 (5 bases). CDR3: CASSQDLTRSEQYF. The CDR3 DNA reads TGCGCCAGCAGCCAAGATCTAACTAGAAGTGAGCAGTACTTC.